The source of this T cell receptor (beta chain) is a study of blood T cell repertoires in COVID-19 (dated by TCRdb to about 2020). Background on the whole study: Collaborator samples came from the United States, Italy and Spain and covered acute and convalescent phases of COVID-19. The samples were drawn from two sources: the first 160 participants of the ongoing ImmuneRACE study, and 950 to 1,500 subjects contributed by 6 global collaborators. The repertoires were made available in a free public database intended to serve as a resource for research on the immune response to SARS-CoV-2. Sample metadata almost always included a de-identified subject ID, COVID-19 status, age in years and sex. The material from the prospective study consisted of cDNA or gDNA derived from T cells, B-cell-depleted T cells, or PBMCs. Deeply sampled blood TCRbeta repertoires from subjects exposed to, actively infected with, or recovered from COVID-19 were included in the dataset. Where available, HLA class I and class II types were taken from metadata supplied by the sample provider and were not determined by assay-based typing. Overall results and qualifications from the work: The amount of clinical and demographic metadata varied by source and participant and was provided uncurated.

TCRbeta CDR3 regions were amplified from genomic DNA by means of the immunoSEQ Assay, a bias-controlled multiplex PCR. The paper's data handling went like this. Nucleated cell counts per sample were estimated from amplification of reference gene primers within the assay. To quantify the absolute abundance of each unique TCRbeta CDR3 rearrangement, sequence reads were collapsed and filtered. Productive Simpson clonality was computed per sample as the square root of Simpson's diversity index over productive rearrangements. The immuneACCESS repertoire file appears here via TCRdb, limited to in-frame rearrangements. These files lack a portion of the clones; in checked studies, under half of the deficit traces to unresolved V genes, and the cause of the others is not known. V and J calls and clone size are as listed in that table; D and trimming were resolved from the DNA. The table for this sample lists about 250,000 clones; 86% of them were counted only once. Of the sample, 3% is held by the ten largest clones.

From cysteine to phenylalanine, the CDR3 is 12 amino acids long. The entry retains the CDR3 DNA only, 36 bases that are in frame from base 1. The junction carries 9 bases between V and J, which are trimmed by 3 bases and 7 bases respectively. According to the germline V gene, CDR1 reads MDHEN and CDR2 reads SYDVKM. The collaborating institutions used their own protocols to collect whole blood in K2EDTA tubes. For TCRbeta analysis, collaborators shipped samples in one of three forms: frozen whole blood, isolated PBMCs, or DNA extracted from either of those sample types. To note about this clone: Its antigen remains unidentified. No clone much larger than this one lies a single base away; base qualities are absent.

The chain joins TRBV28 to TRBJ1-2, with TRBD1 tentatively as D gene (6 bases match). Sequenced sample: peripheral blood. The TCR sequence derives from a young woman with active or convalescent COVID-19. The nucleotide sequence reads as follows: TGTGCCAGCAGTTTTTCAGGGGTTGGCTACACCTTC. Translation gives CASSFSGVGYTF.